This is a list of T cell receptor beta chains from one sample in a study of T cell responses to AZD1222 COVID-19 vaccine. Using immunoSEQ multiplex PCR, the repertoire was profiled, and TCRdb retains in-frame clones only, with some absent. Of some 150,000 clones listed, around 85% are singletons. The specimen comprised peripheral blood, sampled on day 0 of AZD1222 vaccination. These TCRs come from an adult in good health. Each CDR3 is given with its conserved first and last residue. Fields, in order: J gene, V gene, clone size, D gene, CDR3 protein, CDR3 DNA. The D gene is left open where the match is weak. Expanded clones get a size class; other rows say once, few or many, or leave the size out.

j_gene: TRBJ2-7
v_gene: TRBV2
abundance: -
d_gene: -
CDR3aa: CASSEGPLTNYEQYF
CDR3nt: TGTGCCAGCAGTGAAGGGCCCCTAACCAACTACGAGCAGTACTTC

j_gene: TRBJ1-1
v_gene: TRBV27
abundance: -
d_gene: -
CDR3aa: CASSRKTGGAEAFF
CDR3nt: TGTGCCAGCAGTCGCAAGACAGGTGGGGCTGAAGCTTTCTTT

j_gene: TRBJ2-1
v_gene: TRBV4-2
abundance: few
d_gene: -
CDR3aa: CASSPWVYNEQFF
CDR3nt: TGTGCCAGCAGCCCCTGGGTCTACAATGAGCAGTTCTTC

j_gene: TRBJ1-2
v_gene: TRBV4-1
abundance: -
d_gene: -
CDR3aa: CASSQEVGVGYTF
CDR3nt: TGCGCCAGCAGCCAAGAGGTAGGGGTCGGCTACACCTTC

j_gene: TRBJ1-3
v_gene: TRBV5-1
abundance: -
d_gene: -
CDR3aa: CASSLAPPKDLSGNTIYF
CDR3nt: TGCGCCAGCAGCTTGGCACCACCCAAGGACCTATCTGGAAACACCATATATTTT

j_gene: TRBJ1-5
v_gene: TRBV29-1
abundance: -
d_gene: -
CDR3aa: CSVEAGGNQPQHF
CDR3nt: TGCAGCGTTGAGGCCGGGGGCAATCAGCCCCAGCATTTT

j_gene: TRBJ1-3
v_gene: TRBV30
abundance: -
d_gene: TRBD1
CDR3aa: CAWGRGPGNTIYF
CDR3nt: TGTGCCTGGGGTAGGGGGCCTGGAAACACCATATATTTT

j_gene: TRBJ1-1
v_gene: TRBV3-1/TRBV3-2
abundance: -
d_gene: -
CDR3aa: CASSQVGVAFF
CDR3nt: TGTGCCAGCAGCCAAGTGGGGGTTGCTTTCTTT

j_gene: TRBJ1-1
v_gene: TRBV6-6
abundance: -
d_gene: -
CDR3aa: CASSHPGRQTPMNTEAFF
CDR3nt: TGTGCCAGCAGTCACCCGGGCCGCCAAACCCCGATGAACACTGAAGCTTTCTTT

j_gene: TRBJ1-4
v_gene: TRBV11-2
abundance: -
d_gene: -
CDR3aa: CASSQLLTNEKLFF
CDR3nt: TGTGCCAGCAGCCAACTTTTAACTAATGAAAAACTGTTTTTT

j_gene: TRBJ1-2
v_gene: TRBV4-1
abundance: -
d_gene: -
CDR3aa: CASSPEGWVYGYTF
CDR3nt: TGCGCCAGCAGCCCTGAAGGGTGGGTCTATGGCTACACCTTC

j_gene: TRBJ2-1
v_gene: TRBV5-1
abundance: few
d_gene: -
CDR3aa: CASSLLSSYNEQFF
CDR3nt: TGCGCCAGCAGCTTGCTTAGCTCCTACAATGAGCAGTTCTTC

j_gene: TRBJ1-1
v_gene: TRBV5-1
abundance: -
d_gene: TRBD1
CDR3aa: CASTVTGGMNTEAFF
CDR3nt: TGCGCCAGCACGGTCACAGGGGGCATGAACACTGAAGCTTTCTTT

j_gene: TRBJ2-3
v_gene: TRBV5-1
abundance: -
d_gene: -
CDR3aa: CASRVTGDDTQYF
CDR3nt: TGCGCCAGCAGAGTAACGGGGGACGATACGCAGTATTTT

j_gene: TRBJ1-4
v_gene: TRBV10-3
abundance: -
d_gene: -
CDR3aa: CAISESGGTNEKLFF
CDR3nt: TGTGCCATCAGTGAGTCGGGGGGTACTAATGAAAAACTGTTTTTT

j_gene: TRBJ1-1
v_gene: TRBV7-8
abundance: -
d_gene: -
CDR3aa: CASSKKPDRLNTEAFF
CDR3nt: TGTGCCAGCAGCAAAAAGCCTGACAGACTAAACACTGAAGCTTTCTTT

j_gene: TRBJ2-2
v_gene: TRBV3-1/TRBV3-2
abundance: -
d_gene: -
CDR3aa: CASSPAPGELFF
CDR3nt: TGTGCCAGCAGCCCCGCGCCGGGGGAGCTGTTTTTT

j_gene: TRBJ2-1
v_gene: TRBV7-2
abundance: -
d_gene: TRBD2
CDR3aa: CASSFEREWYNEQFF
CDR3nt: TGTGCCAGCAGCTTCGAGCGGGAGTGGTACAATGAGCAGTTCTTC

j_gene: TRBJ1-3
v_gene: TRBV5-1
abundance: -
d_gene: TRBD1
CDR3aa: CASSLFQGAPGNTIYF
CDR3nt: TGCGCCAGCAGCCTGTTTCAGGGGGCGCCCGGAAACACCATATATTTT

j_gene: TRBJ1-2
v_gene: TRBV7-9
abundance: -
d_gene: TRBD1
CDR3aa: CASSFGGTASNYGYTF
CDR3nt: TGTGCCAGCAGCTTTGGCGGGACAGCGTCTAACTATGGCTACACCTTC

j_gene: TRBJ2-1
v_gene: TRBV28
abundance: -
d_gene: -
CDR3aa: CASSPDRRSYNEQFF
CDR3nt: TGTGCCAGCAGTCCAGACCGTCGCTCCTACAATGAGCAGTTCTTC

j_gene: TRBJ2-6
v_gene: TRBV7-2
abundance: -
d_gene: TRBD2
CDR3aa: CASSSRTSGGGSGANVLTF
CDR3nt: TGTGCCAGCAGCTCCAGGACTAGCGGGGGTGGGTCTGGGGCCAACGTCCTGACTTTC

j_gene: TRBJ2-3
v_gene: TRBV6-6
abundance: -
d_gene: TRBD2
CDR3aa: CASRPSGGGRTDTQYF
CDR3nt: TGTGCCAGCAGACCTAGCGGGGGTGGTAGGACAGATACGCAGTATTTT

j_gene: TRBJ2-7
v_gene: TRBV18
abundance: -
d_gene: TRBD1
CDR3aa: CASSPLGTGDEQYF
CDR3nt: TGTGCCAGCTCACCACTTGGGACAGGGGACGAGCAGTACTTC

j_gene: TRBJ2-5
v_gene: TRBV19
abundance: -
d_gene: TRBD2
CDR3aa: CASRVTSGTQETQYF
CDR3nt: TGTGCCAGTAGGGTGACTAGCGGAACCCAAGAGACCCAGTACTTC

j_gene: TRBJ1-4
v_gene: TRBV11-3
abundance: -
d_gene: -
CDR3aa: CASSLGSEGSGEKLFF
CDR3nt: TGTGCCAGCAGCTTAGGTTCCGAGGGTAGCGGTGAAAAACTGTTTTTT

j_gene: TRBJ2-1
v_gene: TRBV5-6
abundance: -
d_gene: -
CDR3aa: CASQADYNEQFF
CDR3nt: TGTGCCAGCCAGGCTGACTACAATGAGCAGTTCTTC

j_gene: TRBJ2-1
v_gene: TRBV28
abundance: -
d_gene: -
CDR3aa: CASSTTGTYNEQFF
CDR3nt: TGTGCCAGCAGTACAACAGGGACCTACAATGAGCAGTTCTTC

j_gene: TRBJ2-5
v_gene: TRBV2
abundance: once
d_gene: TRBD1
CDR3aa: CASSEDRGEQETQYF
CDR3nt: TGTGCCAGCAGTGAGGACAGGGGCGAACAAGAGACCCAGTACTTC

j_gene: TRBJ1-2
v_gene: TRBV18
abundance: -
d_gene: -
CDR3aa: CASSPQIRPNYGYTF
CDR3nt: TGTGCCAGCTCACCGCAGATCAGGCCTAACTATGGCTACACCTTC

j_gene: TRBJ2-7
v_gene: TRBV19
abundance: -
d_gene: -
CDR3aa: CASSISSASSYEQYF
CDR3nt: TGTGCCAGTAGTATCAGCAGCGCAAGCTCCTACGAGCAGTACTTC

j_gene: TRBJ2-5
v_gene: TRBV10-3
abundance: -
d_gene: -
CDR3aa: CAISGTGETQYF
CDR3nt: TGTGCCATCAGTGGGACTGGAGAGACCCAGTACTTC

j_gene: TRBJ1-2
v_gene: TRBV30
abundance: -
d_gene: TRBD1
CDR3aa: CAWSVQGGAHGYTF
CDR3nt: TGTGCCTGGAGTGTACAGGGGGGTGCACATGGCTACACCTTC

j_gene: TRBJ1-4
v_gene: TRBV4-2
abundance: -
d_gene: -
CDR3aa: CASSQDPLRGAGATNEKLFF
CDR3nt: TGTGCCAGCAGCCAAGATCCTTTGCGGGGCGCAGGCGCAACTAATGAAAAACTGTTTTTT

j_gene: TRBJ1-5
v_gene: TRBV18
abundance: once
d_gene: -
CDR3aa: CASSKTEAQPQHF
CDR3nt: TGTGCCAGCTCAAAGACAGAGGCTCAGCCCCAGCATTTT

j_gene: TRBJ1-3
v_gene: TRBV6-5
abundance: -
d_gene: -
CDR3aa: CASSAVSAGNTIYF
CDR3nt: TGTGCCAGCAGCGCGGTTTCGGCTGGAAACACCATATATTTT

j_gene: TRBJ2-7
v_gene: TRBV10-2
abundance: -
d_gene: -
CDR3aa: CASSDYEQYF
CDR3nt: TGCGCCAGCAGTGATTACGAGCAGTACTTC

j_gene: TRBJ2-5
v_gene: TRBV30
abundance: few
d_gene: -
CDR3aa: CASNGGRVETQYF
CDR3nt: TGTGCCTCCAATGGGGGGCGAGTGGAGACCCAGTACTTC

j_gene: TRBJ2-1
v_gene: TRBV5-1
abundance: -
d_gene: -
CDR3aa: CASSLSLADPYNEQFF
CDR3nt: TGCGCCAGCAGCTTGTCACTTGCAGACCCCTACAATGAGCAGTTCTTC

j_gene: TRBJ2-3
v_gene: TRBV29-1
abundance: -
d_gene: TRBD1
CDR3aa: CSVVGGEYPDTQYF
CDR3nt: TGCAGCGTTGTAGGGGGCGAGTACCCAGATACGCAGTATTTT

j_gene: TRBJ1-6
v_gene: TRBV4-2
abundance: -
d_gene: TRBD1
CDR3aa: CASSRGQSTYNSPLHF
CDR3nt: TGTGCCAGCAGTCGGGGACAGTCCACCTATAATTCACCCCTCCACTTT